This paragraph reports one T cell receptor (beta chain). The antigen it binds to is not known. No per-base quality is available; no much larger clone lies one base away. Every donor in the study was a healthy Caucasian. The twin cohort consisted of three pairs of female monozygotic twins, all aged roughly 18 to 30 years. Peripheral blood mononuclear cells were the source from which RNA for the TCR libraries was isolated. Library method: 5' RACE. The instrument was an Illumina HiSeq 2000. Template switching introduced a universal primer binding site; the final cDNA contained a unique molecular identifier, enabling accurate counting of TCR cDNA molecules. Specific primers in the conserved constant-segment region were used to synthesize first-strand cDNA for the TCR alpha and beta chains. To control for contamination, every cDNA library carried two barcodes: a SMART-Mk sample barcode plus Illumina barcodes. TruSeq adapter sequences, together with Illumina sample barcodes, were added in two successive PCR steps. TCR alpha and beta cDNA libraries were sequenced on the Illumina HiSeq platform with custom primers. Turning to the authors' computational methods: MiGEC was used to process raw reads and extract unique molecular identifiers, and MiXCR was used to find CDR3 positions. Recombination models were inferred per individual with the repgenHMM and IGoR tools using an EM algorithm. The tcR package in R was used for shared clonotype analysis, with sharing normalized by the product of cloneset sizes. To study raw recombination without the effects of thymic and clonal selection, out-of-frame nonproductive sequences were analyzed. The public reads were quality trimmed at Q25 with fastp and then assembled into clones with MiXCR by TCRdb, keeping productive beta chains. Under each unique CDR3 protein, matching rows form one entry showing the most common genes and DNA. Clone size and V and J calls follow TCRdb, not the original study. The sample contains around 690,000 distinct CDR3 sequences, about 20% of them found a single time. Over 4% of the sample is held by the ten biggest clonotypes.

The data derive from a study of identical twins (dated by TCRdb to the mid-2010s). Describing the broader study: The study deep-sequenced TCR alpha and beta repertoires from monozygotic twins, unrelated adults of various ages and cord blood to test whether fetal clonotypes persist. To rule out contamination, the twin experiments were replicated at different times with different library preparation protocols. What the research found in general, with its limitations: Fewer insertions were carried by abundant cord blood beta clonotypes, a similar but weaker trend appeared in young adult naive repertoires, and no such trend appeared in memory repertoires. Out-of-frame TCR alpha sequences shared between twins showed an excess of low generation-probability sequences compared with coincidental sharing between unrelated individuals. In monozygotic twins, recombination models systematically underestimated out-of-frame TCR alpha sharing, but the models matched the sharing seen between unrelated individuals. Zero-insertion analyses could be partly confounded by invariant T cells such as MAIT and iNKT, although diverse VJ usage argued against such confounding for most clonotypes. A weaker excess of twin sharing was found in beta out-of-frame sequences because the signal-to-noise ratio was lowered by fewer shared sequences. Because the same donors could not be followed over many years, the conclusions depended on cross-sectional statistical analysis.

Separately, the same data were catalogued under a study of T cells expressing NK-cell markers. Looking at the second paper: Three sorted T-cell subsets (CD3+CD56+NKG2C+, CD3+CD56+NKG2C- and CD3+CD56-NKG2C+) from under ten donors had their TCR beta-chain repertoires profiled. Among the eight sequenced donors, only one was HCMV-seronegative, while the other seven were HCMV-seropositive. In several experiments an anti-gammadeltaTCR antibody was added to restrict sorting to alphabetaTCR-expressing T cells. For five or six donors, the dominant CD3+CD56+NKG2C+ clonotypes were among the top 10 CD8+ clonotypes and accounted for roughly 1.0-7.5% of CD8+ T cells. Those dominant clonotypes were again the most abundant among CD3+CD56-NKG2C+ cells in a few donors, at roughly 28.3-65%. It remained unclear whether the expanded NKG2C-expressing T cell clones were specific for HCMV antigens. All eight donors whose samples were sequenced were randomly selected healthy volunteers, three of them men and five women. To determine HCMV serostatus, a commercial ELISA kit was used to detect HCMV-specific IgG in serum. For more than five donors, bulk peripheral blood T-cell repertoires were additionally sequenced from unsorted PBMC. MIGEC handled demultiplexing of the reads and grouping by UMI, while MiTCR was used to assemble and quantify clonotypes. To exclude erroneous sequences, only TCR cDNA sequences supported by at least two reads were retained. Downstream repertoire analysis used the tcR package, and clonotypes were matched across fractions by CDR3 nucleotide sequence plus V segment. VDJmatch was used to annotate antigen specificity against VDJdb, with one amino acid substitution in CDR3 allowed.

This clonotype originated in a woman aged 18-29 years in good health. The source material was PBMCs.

The CDR3 amino acid sequence is: CASSRYGADTQYF. At the DNA level, the sequence is TGTGCCAGCAGCCGCTACGGGGCAGATACGCAGTATTTT. The V gene is TRBV3-1 and the J gene is TRBJ2-3; the D gene is perhaps TRBD2, on 5 matching bases. The CDR3 runs 13 residues from the cysteine to the phenylalanine. The sequence is cut down to CDR3 DNA, 39 bases in frame from base 1. The germline V gene (reference sequence) sets CDR1 to LGHDT and CDR2 to YNNKEL. V lost 4 bases and J lost 4 bases; the stretch between them is 9 bases long.